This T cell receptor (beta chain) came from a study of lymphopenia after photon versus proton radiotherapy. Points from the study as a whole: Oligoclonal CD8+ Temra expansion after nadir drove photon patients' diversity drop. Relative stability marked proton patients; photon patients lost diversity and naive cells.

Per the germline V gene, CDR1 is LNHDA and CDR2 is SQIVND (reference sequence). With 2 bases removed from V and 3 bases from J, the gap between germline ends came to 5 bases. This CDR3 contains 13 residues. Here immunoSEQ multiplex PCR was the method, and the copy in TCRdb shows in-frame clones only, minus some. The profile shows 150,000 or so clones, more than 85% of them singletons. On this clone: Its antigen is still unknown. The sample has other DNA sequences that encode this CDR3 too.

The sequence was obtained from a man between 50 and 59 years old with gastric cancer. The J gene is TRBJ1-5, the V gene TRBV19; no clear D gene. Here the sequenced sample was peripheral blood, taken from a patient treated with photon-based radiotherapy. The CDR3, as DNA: TGTGCCAGTAGTATACAGGCCAATCAGCCCCAGCATTTT. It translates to CASSIQANQPQHF. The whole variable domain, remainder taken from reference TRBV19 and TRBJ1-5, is DGGITQSPKYLFRKEGQNVTLSCEQNLNHDAMYWYRQDPGQGLRLIYYSQIVNDFQKGDIAEGYSVSREKKESFPLTVTSAQKNPTAFYLCASSIQANQPQHFGDGTRLSIL.